One and the same sample provided the 30 T cell receptor beta chains below, sequenced in a study of T cell repertoires in cytomegalovirus infection. Their cognate antigens are unknown. TCRdb ran MiXCR on the reads and lists one entry per CDR3 protein. Seen here are 700,000 to 900,000 distinct CDR3 sequences, roughly 29% observed once, and the top ten hold around 13%. Here the sequenced sample was cultured CD8+ T cells from PBMCs, taken from culture after CMV antigen stimulation. The source is a human donor in good health (CMV status not recorded). Some clones in this sample may be carry-over from other donors' samples.

This sequence joins TRBV19 and TRBJ2-5; perhaps D is TRBD1 or TRBD2 (6 bases each). Germline loops: CDR1 LNHDA, CDR2 SQIVND (reference sequence). Between the trimmed V and J ends, which lost 4 bases and 3 bases, there was a span of 15 bases. This CDR3 region has 15 residues. The CDR3 reads CASSTLQGGKETQYF. The CDR3 region has the DNA TGTGCCAGTAGTACTTTACAGGGAGGAAAAGAGACCCAGTACTTC.

This clonotype was counted only a few times. The CDR3 region has the DNA TGTGCCAGCAGTTACTTACTTATGAACACCGGGGAGCTGTTTTTT. It encodes CASSYLLMNTGELFF. The chain employs TRBV6-6 and TRBJ2-2; D is undetermined. The CDR3 loop spans 15 amino acids. Trimming shortened V by 1 base and J by 1 base, and 7 bases separated the two germline ends. Germline V CDR1 and CDR2: MNHNY, SVGAGI (reference sequence).

This clonotype was detected a few times. Relative to the germline gene, one junction end is altered; a read error may explain this. The chain joins TRBV7-6 to TRBJ2-2; D may be TRBD1 or TRBD2 (5 bases each). The CDR3 sequence is 17 residues long. Germline V gene data show CDR1 as SGHVS and CDR2 as FNYEAQ. CDR3: CASSLTDQGARPGELFF. The CDR3 coding sequence is TGTGCTAGCAGCTTAACGGACCAGGGAGCGCGGCCCGGGGAGCTGTTTTTT.

The chain uses TRBV27 and TRBJ2-5; 7 bases fit TRBD2. Germline loops: CDR1 MNHEY, CDR2 SMNVEV (reference sequence). J was trimmed by 7 bases and V by 3 bases; bases with no gene match: 14. The CDR3 runs 16 residues. DNA of the CDR3: TGTGCCAGCAGTTTCGACGAACCTAGCGGTCCTGGGACCCAGTACTTC. Translating gives CASSFDEPSGPGTQYF.

This sequence joins TRBV6-4 and TRBJ1-6; D is unresolved. Trimming took off 3 bases at V and 10 bases at J, with 13 bases between the two ends. The V gene's germline CDR1 is MRHNA and CDR2 SNTAGT. This CDR3 contains 14 residues. The CDR3 region is CASSDRGLGSPLHF. DNA for the CDR3: TGTGCCAGCAGTGATCGGGGTCTCGGATCACCCCTCCACTTT.

J is TRBJ2-7 and V is TRBV27, with TRBD1 matching over 7 bases. CDR1 is MNHEY, CDR2 SMNVEV, per germline (reference sequence). The CDR3 spans 13 residues. The V and J ends lost 11 bases and 0 bases, in that order; junction bases with no gene match: 7. The CDR3 region is CAVTGSSSYEQYV. DNA of the CDR3: TGTGCCGTGACAGGGTCGAGCTCCTACGAGCAGTACGTC.

This clonotype was detected many times. The V call is TRBV7-2, the J call TRBJ2-6, with a tentative D call TRBD1 (5 bases). The CDR3 consists of 18 residues. Germline-derived CDR1 and CDR2 are SGHTA and FQGNSA. Between the trimmed V and J ends, which lost 6 bases and 1 base, there was a span of 19 bases. The CDR3 reads CASRLSQGFHSGANVLTF. As DNA, the CDR3 is TGTGCCAGCAGACTATCCCAGGGCTTCCATTCTGGGGCCAACGTCCTGACTTTC.

Concerning this clonotype itself: At one end, the junction sequence differs from germline, possibly due to a read error. The gene calls are TRBV19 and TRBJ2-1; maybe TRBD1 (6 bases). CDR3 length: 15 amino acids. The germline gives CDR1 LNHDA, CDR2 SQIVND (reference sequence). This chain's CDR3 is CASIIPRGPYNEQFF. The CDR3 bases are TGTGCCAGTATTATACCCAGGGGCCCCTACAATGAGCAGTTCTTC.

The chain uses TRBV12-5 and TRBJ2-3; no clear D gene. V was trimmed by 0 bases and J by 1 base, leaving 8 bases between them. The CDR3 length is 15 residues. CDR1 is LGHNT, CDR2 FRNRAP, per germline. CDR3 region: CASGLVRWGTDTQYF. The CDR3 DNA reads TGTGCTAGTGGTTTGGTACGTTGGGGCACAGATACGCAGTATTTT.

The chain combines TRBV7-9 with TRBJ1-1, with D possibly being TRBD1 (5 bases). Trimming shortened V by 6 bases and J by 3 bases, and 14 bases separated the two germline ends. CDR3 size: 14 residues. Germline V gene lookup returns CDR1 SEHNR and CDR2 FQNEAQ (reference sequence). The CDR3 DNA reads TGTGCCAGCAGAGGGGAGGGAGTCGACACTGAAGCTTTCTTT. It is translated as CASRGEGVDTEAFF.

This clonotype was recorded only once. The chain combines TRBV12-3 or TRBV12-4 with TRBJ2-7, with 8 bases matching TRBD1. This CDR3 is built from 12 residues. J was trimmed by 5 bases and V by 7 bases; bases with no gene match: 4. CDR3 sequence (DNA): TGTGCCAGCACCAAGACAGGGGACGAGCAGTACTTC. It codes for CASTKTGDEQYF.

This clonotype showed up just a few times. V usage is TRBV28 and J usage is TRBJ2-7, with 15 bases aligning to TRBD2. V gave up 6 bases and J gave up 4 bases; unmatched junction bases: 10. This CDR3 has 17 amino acids. The germline V gene has CDR1 MDHEN and CDR2 SYDVKM. CDR3 residues: CASSTLGLAGGRYEQYV. CDR3 DNA: TGTGCCAGCAGCACCCTTGGACTAGCGGGGGGGCGTTACGAGCAGTACGTC.

This clonotype occurred a few times. This chain uses TRBV19 with TRBJ2-2, with D tentatively TRBD1 or TRBD2 (6 bases each). Trimming took 10 bases from V and 6 from J, leaving 12 bases between them. Germline V CDR1 and CDR2: LNHDA, SQIVND (reference sequence). The CDR3 is 12 amino acids. The CDR3 coding sequence is TGTGCCACCGAAGGGGGGCCCGGGGAGCTGTTTTTT. This encodes CATEGGPGELFF.

Of note for this clonotype: A much larger clonotype is one base distant, so this may be a read error. V gene TRBV7-6 combines with J gene TRBJ2-2, with a possible D match to TRBD2 (5 bases). The V gene's germline CDR1 is SGHVS and CDR2 FNYEAQ. The length of the CDR3 is 14 residues. This CDR3 reads CASSQQWRAGELSF. CDR3 in DNA: TGTGCCAGCAGCCAACAGTGGCGCGCCGGGGAGCTGTCTTTT.

The rearrangement links TRBV25-1 to TRBJ2-7; 7 nucleotides agree with TRBD1. Trimming took 0 bases from V and 2 from J; bases not matched to a gene: 1. Germline V gene data show CDR1 as MGHDK and CDR2 as SYGVNS. The CDR3 extends over 14 amino acids. The CDR3 sequence: CASSEYQGAYEQYF. The CDR3 bases are TGTGCCAGCAGTGAATATCAGGGGGCCTACGAGCAGTACTTC.

The chain couples TRBV7-8 to TRBJ2-2, with 7 bases that match TRBD1. CDR3 size: 14 residues. Looked up from germline, CDR1 is SGHVS and CDR2 is FQNEAQ. The ends lost 6 bases at V and 4 bases at J; junction bases unmatched: 5. CDR3 sequence: CASSPTGTTGELFF. CDR3 nucleotides: TGTGCCAGCAGTCCGACAGGGACCACCGGGGAGCTGTTTTTT.

The CDR3 region is CASRQGHIGGYTF. The CDR3 DNA follows: TGTGCCAGCAGACAGGGACACATAGGCGGCTACACCTTC. The chain uses TRBV12-3 or TRBV12-4 and TRBJ1-2; D is perhaps TRBD1 (6 bases). V was pared by 6 bases and J by 8 bases, with 16 bases between. The CDR3 totals 13 residues.

V and J are TRBV6-5 and TRBJ2-5; D unresolved. V lost 0 bases and J lost 5, with 7 bases in between. This CDR3 contains 13 residues. Germline V gene data show CDR1 as MNHEY and CDR2 as SVGAGI. This CDR3 is CASSYSGWETQYF. As DNA, the CDR3 is TGTGCCAGCAGTTACTCGGGGTGGGAGACCCAGTACTTC.

This clonotype was counted a few times. The rearrangement links TRBV10-3 to TRBJ2-7; 10 nucleotides agree with TRBD1. Germline CDR1 is ENHRY and CDR2 is SYGVKD. V was pared by 0 bases and J by 3 bases, with 2 bases of the junction left unmatched. The CDR3 length is 15 residues. The CDR3 is CAISESGTGVYEQYF. The CDR3 region has the DNA TGTGCCATCAGTGAGTCTGGGACAGGGGTCTACGAGCAGTACTTC.

This clonotype was counted between two and nine times. The chain employs TRBV4-1 and TRBJ2-5; 9 nucleotides match TRBD2. Losses at the gene ends were 5 bases for V and 5 bases for J; bases not matched to a gene: 12. This CDR3 comprises 16 residues. Germline values: CDR1 MGHRA, CDR2 YSYEKL. The CDR3 region is CASSNRGGGAEETQYF. CDR3 DNA: TGCGCCAGCAGCAACCGCGGGGGGGGAGCGGAGGAGACCCAGTACTTC.

This clonotype showed up many times. The chain joins TRBV4-1 to TRBJ2-2; D possibly corresponds to TRBD1 (6 bases). This CDR3 is built from 18 residues. Looked up from germline, CDR1 is MGHRA and CDR2 is YSYEKL. The V end was cut by 3 bases, the J end by 3 bases, with 20 bases between. The CDR3 DNA reads TGCGCCAGCAGCCATAGACAGGCGATAGGTGGTGACACCGGGGAGCTGTTTTTT. It yields the protein CASSHRQAIGGDTGELFF.

The rearrangement links TRBV27 to TRBJ2-7, with D perhaps assigned TRBD1 or TRBD2 (5 bases each). CDR1 is MNHEY and CDR2 is SMNVEV in the germline V gene (reference sequence). Trimming took off 5 bases at V and 1 base at J, with 12 bases between the two ends. CDR3 length: 14 residues. In nucleotides, the CDR3 is TGTGCCAGCAGTCGGGGACCCTATTCCTACGAGCAGTACTTC. It encodes CASSRGPYSYEQYF.

This rearrangement joins TRBV20-1 to TRBJ2-7; possibly TRBD2 for D (6 bases). This CDR3 comprises 10 residues. V gave up 5 bases and J gave up 7 bases, with 9 bases separating them. Per the germline V gene, CDR1 is DFQATT and CDR2 is SNEGSKA (reference sequence). The CDR3 loop reads CSAGRGEQYV. The CDR3 DNA follows: TGCAGTGCTGGACGGGGGGAGCAGTACGTC.

The table lists this clonotype with a few counts. The chain has TRBV7-9 and TRBJ1-1; 8 nucleotides line up with TRBD1. After removal of 3 bases from V and 6 bases from J, the junction contained 18 bases not matched to a gene. Looked up from germline, CDR1 is SEHNR and CDR2 is FQNEAQ (reference sequence). The CDR3 runs 18 residues. The DNA for the CDR3 is TGTGCCAGCAGCTTGGTCTCTGGACAGGGCCCTTTTGTGGCTGAAGCTTTCTTT. This sequence encodes CASSLVSGQGPFVAEAFF.

The chain couples TRBV27 to TRBJ2-5; D perhaps matches TRBD1 (5 bases). Trimming shortened V by 6 bases and J by 2 bases, and 7 bases separated the two germline ends. The CDR3 loop spans 12 amino acids. Germline loops: CDR1 MNHEY, CDR2 SMNVEV (reference sequence). CDR3 bases: TGTGCCAGCAGGACAGAGCAAGAGACCCAGTACTTC. This translates into CASRTEQETQYF.

This clonotype has just a few counts. The chain links TRBV28 to TRBJ1-2, with D unresolved. The V gene's germline CDR1 is MDHEN and CDR2 SYDVKM. CDR3 size: 15 residues. Trimming took 5 bases from V and 2 from J, leaving 15 bases between them. CDR3 sequence: CASSTIRQENYGYTF. The CDR3 DNA reads TGTGCCAGCAGTACCATCCGGCAGGAGAACTATGGCTACACCTTC.

The genes are TRBV7-6 and TRBJ2-3; TRBD1 agrees at 10 bases. This CDR3 is built from 16 residues. Germline lookup yields CDR1 SGHVS and CDR2 FNYEAQ. V lost 3 bases and J lost 5; bases outside the gene matches: 8. This chain's CDR3 is CASSFPGQGVGDTQYF. The CDR3 DNA reads TGTGCCAGCAGCTTCCCAGGACAGGGGGTTGGAGATACGCAGTATTTT.

The chain recombines TRBV27 with TRBJ2-1; TRBD1 aligns across 8 bases. J was trimmed by 6 bases and V by 3 bases; bases with no gene match: 4. The CDR3 sequence is 14 residues long. Germline V gene data show CDR1 as MNHEY and CDR2 as SMNVEV (reference sequence). CDR3 loop: CASSFLDRVNEQFF. The CDR3 DNA is TGTGCCAGCAGTTTTTTGGACAGGGTCAATGAGCAGTTCTTC.

CDR3 amino acids: CASSYSSGGLNEQFF. Written as DNA, the CDR3 is TGTGCCAGCAGTTACTCTTCGGGGGGCCTTAATGAGCAGTTCTTC. The rearrangement joins TRBV6-5 to TRBJ2-1, with TRBD2 as a possible D gene (7 bases). CDR1 is MNHEY, CDR2 SVGAGI, per germline. Trimming took off 0 bases at V and 7 bases at J, with 13 bases between the two ends. CDR3 length equals 15 residues.

This sequence joins TRBV19 and TRBJ2-1; 7 nucleotides match TRBD1. The CDR3 sequence is 16 residues long. Trimming took 3 bases from V and 4 from J; bases not matched to a gene: 9. Germline CDR1 reads LNHDA; CDR2 reads SQIVND (reference sequence). The CDR3 spells CASSMGDRGFYNEQFF. For the CDR3, the DNA is TGTGCCAGTAGTATGGGGGACAGAGGGTTTTACAATGAGCAGTTCTTC.